The 22 T cell receptor beta chains below were found in one sample sequenced in a study of cytomegalovirus exposure and HLA in healthy donors. Both 60 Vbeta primers and 13 Jbeta primers went into the PCR. Sequenced by immunoSEQ multiplex PCR; TCRdb stores in-frame clones only, minus some. The table has roughly 180,000 clones, 70% to 85% seen once. The sample comprised PBMCs. These receptors came from a man younger than 35 in good health and CMV-seronegative.

V usage is TRBV6-6 and J usage is TRBJ2-2; 8 bases fit TRBD2. Germline V gene lookup returns CDR1 MNHNY and CDR2 SVGAGI (reference sequence). Germline trimming cut 7 bases from V and 5 bases from J; bases unmatched to any gene: 12. The CDR3 covers 16 residues. CDR3 sequence (DNA): TGTGCCAGCACCGGGCGGGAGGTGGTATGGACCGGGGAGCTGTTTTTT. Residues: CASTGREVVWTGELFF.

This clone appeared a few times. This chain uses TRBV6-5 with TRBJ1-1; 7 positions agree with TRBD1. This CDR3 region has 15 residues. Losses at the gene ends were 0 bases for V and 5 bases for J; bases not matched to a gene: 6. Per germline, CDR1 MNHEY and CDR2 SVGAGI. CDR3 protein: CASSYSRQGRTEAFF. CDR3 in DNA: TGTGCCAGCAGTTACTCGCGACAGGGTCGGACTGAAGCTTTCTTT.

The chain has TRBV5-6 and TRBJ2-5; TRBD2 matches at 7 bases. The CDR3 spans 16 residues. Per germline, CDR1 SGHDT and CDR2 YYEEEE. V gave up 2 bases and J gave up 5 bases; unmatched junction bases: 12. The CDR3 DNA is TGTGCCAGCAGCTTTAGATCCGTAGGGAGGGACGAGACCCAGTACTTC. Protein product: CASSFRSVGRDETQYF.

The chain employs TRBV9 and TRBJ1-5; a possible D gene is TRBD1 (5 bases). Trimming took off 0 bases at V and 4 bases at J, with 11 bases between the two ends. Germline CDR1 and CDR2: SGDLS and YYNGEE. This CDR3 comprises 15 residues. The chain's CDR3 is CASSVGPQANQPQHF. The CDR3 DNA reads TGTGCCAGCAGCGTAGGACCACAGGCAAATCAGCCCCAGCATTTT.

V is TRBV7-9 and J is TRBJ1-1; D remains unclear. V was pared by 3 bases and J by 1 base, with 18 bases between. Germline-derived CDR1 and CDR2 are SEHNR and FQNEAQ (reference sequence). This CDR3 spans 17 amino acids. Here the CDR3 reads CASSFGLGWGGNTEAFF. In DNA, the CDR3 is TGTGCCAGCAGCTTCGGGTTGGGTTGGGGAGGGAACACTGAAGCTTTCTTT.

The chain links TRBV5-6 to TRBJ2-2; D not resolved. From germline, CDR1 is SGHDT and CDR2 YYEEEE. V lost 6 bases, J lost 6 bases, and 12 bases lay in between. The CDR3 totals 13 residues. CDR3: CASTKSFPGELFF. The CDR3 DNA follows: TGTGCCAGCACCAAGAGTTTCCCCGGGGAGCTGTTTTTT.

The V call is TRBV29-1, the J call TRBJ2-7; 9 bases are a match to TRBD2. The germline V gene has CDR1 SQVTM and CDR2 ANQGSEA. V lost 2 bases to trimming and J lost 4 bases; unmatched junction nucleotides: 6. This CDR3 has 14 amino acids. The CDR3 loop is CSVEMRSGGYEQYF. In nucleotides, the CDR3 is TGCAGCGTTGAAATGAGGAGCGGGGGGTACGAGCAGTACTTC.

This chain joins TRBV19 and TRBJ1-5; D remains unclear. V shed 5 bases and J shed 6 bases, with 8 bases lying between them. The germline gives CDR1 LNHDA, CDR2 SQIVND (reference sequence). This CDR3 has 12 residues. The CDR3 DNA follows: TGTGCCAGTAGTTCGGGGTCTCAGCCCCAGCATTTT. As protein: CASSSGSQPQHF. Together with reference TRBV19 and TRBJ1-5, the CDR3 gives the full variable domain: DGGITQSPKYLFRKEGQNVTLSCEQNLNHDAMYWYRQDPGQGLRLIYYSQIVNDFQKGDIAEGYSVSREKKESFPLTVTSAQKNPTAFYLCASSSGSQPQHFGDGTRLSIL.

V usage is TRBV7-3 and J usage is TRBJ2-1, with 8 nucleotides matching TRBD1. CDR1 is SGHTA, CDR2 FQGTGA, per germline. V trimming: 5 bases; J trimming: 6 bases; junction bases outside the gene matches: 12. This CDR3 spans 16 amino acids. The CDR3 here is CASSPDRGGLTNEQFF. In DNA, the CDR3 is TGTGCCAGCAGCCCCGACAGGGGTGGACTGACCAATGAGCAGTTCTTC.

The rearrangement joins TRBV10-3 to TRBJ2-3, with 9 positions matching TRBD2. Per germline, CDR1 ENHRY and CDR2 SYGVKD. This CDR3 comprises 14 residues. Unmatched junction bases numbered 2, after V lost 6 bases and J lost 1 base. The CDR3 DNA reads TGTGCCATCAGACCTAGCGGGGGCACAGATACGCAGTATTTT. As protein: CAIRPSGGTDTQYF.

The gene calls are TRBV7-9 and TRBJ2-7; 9 positions agree with TRBD1. The CDR3 totals 13 residues. The germline V gene has CDR1 SEHNR and CDR2 FQNEAQ (reference sequence). The V segment lost 6 bases and the J segment 7 bases; nucleotides outside the gene matches: 7. CDR3 loop: CASRGTGREEQYF. As DNA, the CDR3 is TGTGCCAGCAGGGGGACAGGGCGGGAGGAGCAGTACTTC. The entire variable domain, with the rest obtained from reference TRBV7-9 and TRBJ2-7, is as follows: DTGVSQNPRHKITKRGQNVTFRCDPISEHNRLYWYRQTLGQGPEFLTYFQNEAQLEKSRLLSDRFSAERPKGSFSTLEIQRTEQGDSAMYLCASRGTGREEQYFGPGTRLTVT.

The V call is TRBV12-2, the J call TRBJ2-3; no check of the table's D call, TRBD2, against the DNA was made. TRBV12-2 is a listed pseudogene. This CDR3 is built from 21 residues. This CDR3 reads CASRLGGTSGTLSSSTDTQYF. In DNA, the CDR3 is TGTGCAAGTCGCCTGGGAGGGACTAGCGGGACCCTATCCTCTAGCACAGATACGCAGTATTTT.

The J gene is TRBJ2-7, the V gene TRBV14, with 10 positions matching TRBD1. CDR3 length: 15 residues. V lost 4 bases to trimming and J lost 3 bases; unmatched junction nucleotides: 6. In germline, CDR1 is SGHDN, CDR2 FVKESK. In DNA, the CDR3 is TGTGCCAGCAGCCGTCCGGGACAGGGGCGCTACGAGCAGTACTTC. This translates into CASSRPGQGRYEQYF.

V and J are TRBV6-5 and TRBJ1-3; D gene ambiguous. The CDR3 totals 16 residues. Germline assignment: CDR1 MNHEY and CDR2 SVGAGI. V was pared by 2 bases and J by 1 base, with 12 bases between. CDR3 in DNA: TGTGCCAGCAGTTACGTAAATCCAGATTCTGGAAACACCATATATTTT. It is translated as CASSYVNPDSGNTIYF.

This clone was seen once. This chain uses TRBV5-8 with TRBJ1-4, with TRBD1 as a possible D gene (6 bases). Germline V CDR1 and CDR2: SGHTS, YDEGEE. The CDR3 loop spans 14 amino acids. V was shortened by 4 bases and J by 6 bases, with 13 bases between the two germline ends. The CDR3 sequence is CASSTGGADEKLFF. In nucleotides, the CDR3 is TGTGCCAGCAGCACGGGGGGGGCGGATGAAAAACTGTTTTTT.

Notes on this clone: A read error may produce the germline difference seen at one junction end. Other DNA sequences within the sample encode an identical CDR3. The chain employs TRBV28 and TRBJ1-2; D gene ambiguous. Germline CDR1 reads MDHEN; CDR2 reads SYDVKM. The CDR3 spans 13 residues. The CDR3 sequence is CASSLLENYGYTF. The CDR3 region has the DNA TGTGCCAGCAGTTTATTAGAAAACTATGGCTATACCTTC.

The chain links TRBV18 to TRBJ2-5, with D tentatively TRBD2 (6 bases). From germline, CDR1 is KGHSH and CDR2 LQKENI. CDR3 length equals 16 residues. V was clipped by 5 bases and J by 3 bases, with 19 bases between them. CDR3 sequence (DNA): TGTGCCAGCTCATCAAACGCCGGGACTGGAAAAGAGACCCAGTACTTC. It specifies CASSSNAGTGKETQYF.

V and J are TRBV6-5 and TRBJ1-2, with D possibly being TRBD1 (5 bases). Germline V lookup: CDR1 MNHEY, CDR2 SVGAGI. CDR3 length: 13 amino acids. Between the trimmed V and J ends, which lost 6 bases and 4 bases, there was a span of 12 bases. CDR3 amino acids: CASSPDRIYGYTF. In DNA, the CDR3 is TGTGCCAGCAGCCCAGACAGAATCTATGGCTACACCTTC.

The chain has TRBV7-9 and TRBJ2-1; TRBD2 matches at 9 bases. Germline trimming cut 5 bases from V and 1 base from J; bases unmatched to any gene: 9. The CDR3 runs to 17 residues. Germline loops: CDR1 SEHNR, CDR2 FQNEAQ (reference sequence). This CDR3 reads CASSPPSGRTSYNEQFF. CDR3 in DNA: TGTGCCAGCAGCCCGCCAAGCGGGAGGACTTCCTACAATGAGCAGTTCTTC.

To note about this clone: One end of the junction varies from germline; a read error may be responsible. The gene calls are TRBV5-1 and TRBJ2-1; 7 positions match TRBD2. CDR1 SGHRS and CDR2 YFSETQ come from the germline V gene. This CDR3 has 13 amino acids. The CDR3 here is CASSPNWVGGSVF. CDR3 bases: TGCGCCAGCAGCCCCAATTGGGTAGGCGGGAGCGTCTTC.

V and J are TRBV4-1 and TRBJ2-3; D possibly corresponds to TRBD2 (6 bases). Looked up from germline, CDR1 is MGHRA and CDR2 is YSYEKL. With 0 bases removed from V and 6 bases from J, the gap between germline ends came to 10 bases. The CDR3 spans 14 residues. CDR3 nucleotides: TGCGCCAGCAGCCAAGAAGGAGGGTCGGATACGCAGTATTTT. It specifies CASSQEGGSDTQYF.

This clone was seen once. This sequence joins TRBV28 and TRBJ2-5; TRBD2 matches at 9 bases. CDR1 is MDHEN and CDR2 is SYDVKM in the germline V gene. The J segment lost 1 base and the V segment lost 2 bases, leaving 2 bases of the junction unmatched. The CDR3 runs to 15 residues. CDR3 region: CASSLEREAQETQYF. The CDR3 bases are TGTGCCAGCAGTTTAGAGCGGGAGGCCCAAGAGACCCAGTACTTC. Complete variable domain (other parts from reference TRBV28 and TRBJ2-5): DVKVTQSSRYLVKRTGEKVFLECVQDMDHENMFWYRQDPGLGLRLIYFSYDVKMKEKGDIPEGYSVSREKKERFSLILESASTNQTSMYLCASSLEREAQETQYFGPGTRLLVL.